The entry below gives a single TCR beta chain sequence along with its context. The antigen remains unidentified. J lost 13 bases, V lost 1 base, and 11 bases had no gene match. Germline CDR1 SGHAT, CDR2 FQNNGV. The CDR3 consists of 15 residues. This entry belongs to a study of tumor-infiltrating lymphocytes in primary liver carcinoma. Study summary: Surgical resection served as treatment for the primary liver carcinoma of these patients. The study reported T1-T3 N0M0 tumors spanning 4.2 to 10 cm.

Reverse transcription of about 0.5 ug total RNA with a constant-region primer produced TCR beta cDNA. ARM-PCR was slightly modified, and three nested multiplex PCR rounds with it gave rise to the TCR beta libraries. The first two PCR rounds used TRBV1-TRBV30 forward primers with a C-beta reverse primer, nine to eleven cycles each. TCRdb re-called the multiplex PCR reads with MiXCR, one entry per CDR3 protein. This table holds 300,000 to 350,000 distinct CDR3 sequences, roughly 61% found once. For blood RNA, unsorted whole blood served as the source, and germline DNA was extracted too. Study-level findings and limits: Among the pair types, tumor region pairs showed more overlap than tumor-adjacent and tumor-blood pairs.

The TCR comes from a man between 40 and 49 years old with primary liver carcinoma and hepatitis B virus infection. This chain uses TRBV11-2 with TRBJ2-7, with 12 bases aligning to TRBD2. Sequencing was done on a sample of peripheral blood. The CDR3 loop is CASSLGTSGTGGHYV. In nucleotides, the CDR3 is TGTGCCAGCAGCTTAGGGACTAGCGGGACTGGGGGCCACTACGTC.